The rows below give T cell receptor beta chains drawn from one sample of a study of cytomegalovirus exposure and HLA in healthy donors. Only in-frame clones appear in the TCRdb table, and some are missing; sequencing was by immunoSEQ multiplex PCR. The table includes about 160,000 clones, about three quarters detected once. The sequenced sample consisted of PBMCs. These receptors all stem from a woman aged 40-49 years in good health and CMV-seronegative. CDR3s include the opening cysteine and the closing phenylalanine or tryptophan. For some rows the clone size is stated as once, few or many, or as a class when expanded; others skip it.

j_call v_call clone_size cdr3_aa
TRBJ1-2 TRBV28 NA CASSLMGLDGLRYGYTF
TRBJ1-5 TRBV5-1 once CASSLGGSGQPQHF
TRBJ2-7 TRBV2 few CASRYTGGEQYF
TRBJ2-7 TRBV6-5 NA CASRQATYEQYF
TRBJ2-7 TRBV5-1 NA CASSLFSGESYEQYF
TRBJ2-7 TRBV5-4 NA CASSLQGNYEQYF
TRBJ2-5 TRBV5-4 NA CASSFQGKETQYF
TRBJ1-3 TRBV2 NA CASRASNYGNTIYF
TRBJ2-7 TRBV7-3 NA CASSSQPMGQGINEQYF
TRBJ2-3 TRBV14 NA CASSFGQRRDTQYF
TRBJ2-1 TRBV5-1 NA CASSSVGQGGEQFF
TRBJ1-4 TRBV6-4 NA CAPQSGQKRTNEKLFF
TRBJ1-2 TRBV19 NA CASSAGTGNYGYTF
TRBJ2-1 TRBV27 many CASRTGGVNNEQFF
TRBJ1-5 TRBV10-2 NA CASSAGRSNQPQHF
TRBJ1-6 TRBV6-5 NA CASSVLRGTSPLHF
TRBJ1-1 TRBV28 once CASSFSGGRTEAFF